This T cell receptor beta chain was found in a study of OX40 agonist ivuxolimab in advanced cancers. In the study overall: Patients receiving dose escalation had hepatocellular carcinoma, melanoma, renal cell or head and neck cancer. Averaging roughly 60 years in age, with a range of roughly 23 to 85, the cohort was about 83% male.

Germline CDR1 reads SQVTM; CDR2 reads ANQGSEA. The V end was cut by 4 bases, the J end by 4 bases, with 4 bases between. This CDR3 is built from 11 residues. Some clones are missing from TCRdb's copy, which holds only in-frame ones; the method was immunoSEQ multiplex PCR. The table has roughly 93,000 clones, approximately 80% seen once; the top ten hold about 5.8%. This clone has just one count. The receptor's source is an adult with an advanced solid tumor such as melanoma, head and neck, liver or kidney cancer. The source material was CD4+ or CD8+ T cells sorted from blood, sampled in a trial of the OX40 agonist ivuxolimab. The chain uses TRBV29-1 and TRBJ2-2; D remains ambiguous. Here the CDR3 DNA reads TGCAGCGTTGTATCCACCGGGGAGCTGTTTTTT. As protein: CSVVSTGELFF.